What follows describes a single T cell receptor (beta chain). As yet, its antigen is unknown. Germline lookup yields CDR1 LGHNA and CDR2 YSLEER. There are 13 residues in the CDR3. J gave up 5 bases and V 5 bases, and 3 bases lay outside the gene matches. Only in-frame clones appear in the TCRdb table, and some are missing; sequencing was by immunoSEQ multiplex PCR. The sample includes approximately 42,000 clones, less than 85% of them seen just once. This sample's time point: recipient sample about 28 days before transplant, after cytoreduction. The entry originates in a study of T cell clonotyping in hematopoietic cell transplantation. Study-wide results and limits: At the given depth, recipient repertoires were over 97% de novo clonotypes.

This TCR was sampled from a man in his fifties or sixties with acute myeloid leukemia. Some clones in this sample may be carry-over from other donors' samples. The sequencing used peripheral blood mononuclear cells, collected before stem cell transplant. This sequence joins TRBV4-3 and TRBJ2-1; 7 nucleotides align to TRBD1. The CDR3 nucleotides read TGCGCCAGCAGCGACGGGACAGACAATGAGCAGTTCTTC. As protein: CASSDGTDNEQFF.